The 27 T cell receptor beta chains below come from one sample, sequenced in a study of regulatory T cells in long-lasting Graves disease. The TCR beta library used iRepertoire HTBI primers with Arm-PCR amplification of CDR3. From the multiplex PCR reads, TCRdb called clonotypes with MiXCR, one entry per CDR3 protein. This sample has fewer than 550,000 distinct CDR3 sequences, with roughly 21% found just once. The time point was: persistent/refractory GD, antithyroid drugs over 5 years with positive TRAb. RNA from PBMCs was the source of the TCR library. The sample here was peripheral blood mononuclear cells (PBMCs), taken when the disease was refractory, from a patient treated with antithyroid drugs. Receptors originate from a female donor with Graves disease.

This clonotype was seen ten or more times. The J gene is TRBJ2-5, the V gene TRBV28; D is perhaps TRBD1 (6 bases). V lost 5 bases to trimming and J lost 3 bases, with 22 bases between them. Germline-derived CDR1 and CDR2 are MDHEN and SYDVKM. There are 17 residues in the CDR3. The CDR3 DNA reads TGTGCCAGCAGTCCACGTCGTCCGGGACGGACAGAAGAGACCCAGTACTTC. This codes for CASSPRRPGRTEETQYF. Supplemented by reference TRBV28 and TRBJ2-5, the full variable domain reads DVKVTQSSRYLVKRTGEKVFLECVQDMDHENMFWYRQDPGLGLRLIYFSYDVKMKEKGDIPEGYSVSREKKERFSLILESASTNQTSMYLCASSPRRPGRTEETQYFGPGTRLLVL.

This sequence joins TRBV6-1 and TRBJ1-1; no definite D call. The V gene lost 5 bases and the J gene lost 4 bases, with 32 bases spanning the gap. Looked up from germline, CDR1 is MNHNS and CDR2 is SASEGT. This CDR3 region has 20 residues. CDR3 nucleotide sequence: TGTGCCAGCAGTCCCAACGATCGGCAGACCTTAACACGACGATCCACTGAAGCTTTCTTT. Residues: CASSPNDRQTLTRRSTEAFF.

This sequence joins TRBV7-2 and TRBJ2-7, with D possibly being TRBD1 (6 bases). CDR1 is SGHTA, CDR2 FQGNSA, per germline. The CDR3 extends over 16 amino acids. The V end was cut by 1 base, the J end by 2 bases, with 15 bases between. The chain's CDR3 is CASSLGWIGTTYEQYF. DNA for the CDR3: TGTGCCAGCAGCTTAGGTTGGATCGGGACAACCTACGAGCAGTACTTC.

Here the CDR3 reads CASSPDRGRNQPQHF. The CDR3 nucleotides read TGTGCCAGCAGCCCCGACAGGGGCCGAAATCAGCCCCAGCATTTT. This chain links TRBV27 with TRBJ1-5; 8 nucleotides align to TRBD1. With V trimmed by 6 bases and J by 4 bases, 8 bases remained unmatched. Germline-derived CDR1 and CDR2 are MNHEY and SMNVEV (reference sequence). CDR3 length equals 15 residues.

The sample holds many counts of this clonotype. The chain has TRBV28 and TRBJ2-2; 8 bases align to TRBD2. The trim removed 9 bases at V and 5 bases at J, leaving 8 bases unmatched. The germline V gene encodes CDR1 MDHEN and CDR2 SYDVKM. This CDR3 is 14 amino acids long. In DNA, the CDR3 is TGTGCCAGTCTCGGGGGGGGTGAAACCGGGGAGCTGTTTTTT. As protein: CASLGGGETGELFF.

This clonotype was recorded at least ten times. The chain recombines TRBV10-3 with TRBJ2-5; the D gene is possibly TRBD2 (6 bases). The V gene lost 0 bases and the J gene lost 4 bases, with 12 bases spanning the gap. The CDR3 spans 15 residues. Per germline, CDR1 ENHRY and CDR2 SYGVKD. The CDR3 sequence is CAISESEGMVETQYF. The CDR3 DNA reads as TGTGCCATCAGTGAGTCGGAGGGAATGGTAGAGACCCAGTACTTC.

This clonotype was detected a few times. The chain combines TRBV4-1 with TRBJ2-7, with 9 bases that match TRBD1. CDR3 length equals 13 residues. V lost 7 bases and J lost 6; bases outside the gene matches: 7. CDR1 is MGHRA and CDR2 is YSYEKL in the germline V gene. CDR3 region: CASTFDRGGEQYF. The CDR3 nucleotides are TGCGCCAGCACATTCGACAGGGGGGGCGAGCAGTACTTC.

This clonotype was counted ten times or more. J is TRBJ1-1 and V is TRBV6-5; D is ambiguous. Trimming removed 0 bases at V and 1 base at J, with 6 bases between. CDR1 and CDR2 from the germline V gene are MNHEY and SVGAGI. CDR3 length equals 14 residues. CDR3 sequence reads: CASSYSQENTEAFF. CDR3 DNA: TGTGCCAGCAGTTACTCGCAGGAGAACACTGAAGCTTTCTTT.

J is TRBJ2-2 and V is TRBV5-5; TRBD2 might be the D (6 bases). Trimming removed 1 base from V and 5 bases from J, with 12 bases in between. This CDR3 spans 15 amino acids. CDR1 and CDR2 (germline): SGHKS, YYEKEE (reference sequence). CDR3 coding DNA: TGTGCCAGCAGCTTGTACCAGGGAGGTACCGGGGAGCTGTTTTTT. Residues: CASSLYQGGTGELFF.

This clonotype appeared many times. The V call is TRBV19, the J call TRBJ1-4; 7 bases map to TRBD1. The length of the CDR3 is 15 residues. Germline values: CDR1 LNHDA, CDR2 SQIVND (reference sequence). V lost 5 bases and J lost 2; bases outside the gene matches: 5. The DNA for the CDR3 is TGTGCCAGTAGTTTGGGGGACAGTACTAATGAAAAACTGTTTTTT. The encoded protein is CASSLGDSTNEKLFF.

In this sample, this clonotype turned up once. The chain employs TRBV18 and TRBJ2-7, with TRBD1 matching 7 bases. The V gene's germline CDR1 is KGHSH and CDR2 LQKENI. With 8 bases clipped from V and 0 bases from J, the junction kept 4 bases outside the gene matches. The CDR3 has 13 residues. The CDR3 spells CASRDSYSYEQYF. DNA for the CDR3: TGTGCCAGCAGGGACAGTTACTCCTACGAGCAGTACTTC.

In the case of this clonotype: Compared with germline, one end of the junction differs, possibly owing to a read error. The rearrangement joins TRBV7-9 to TRBJ2-4, with 8 nucleotides matching TRBD2. Germline lookup yields CDR1 SEHNR and CDR2 FQNEAQ (reference sequence). CDR3 length: 19 amino acids. The CDR3 nucleotides are TGTACCAGCAGCTTAGGGAAACTAGCGGCCTCGGGAGCCAAAAACATTCAGTACTTC. It yields the protein CTSSLGKLAASGAKNIQYF.

Worth noting for this clonotype: A much larger clonotype is one base distant, so this may be a read error. The V call is TRBV11-2, the J call TRBJ1-5; D perhaps matches TRBD1 (6 bases). Germline CDR1 reads SGHAT; CDR2 reads FQNNGV. The CDR3 is 14 residues long. V was trimmed by 5 bases and J by 8 bases, leaving 16 bases between them. This CDR3 reads CASSPRGAGEPQHF. The DNA of the CDR3 is TGTGCCAGCAGCCCCAGGGGCGCCGGGGAGCCCCAGCATTTT.

As for this clonotype: A much larger clonotype is one base distant, so this may be a read error. This chain joins TRBV6-1 and TRBJ1-2, with 9 bases matching TRBD1. The CDR3 has 14 residues. Germline V gene sequence: CDR1 MNHNS, CDR2 SASEGT. CDR3 nucleotides: TGTGCCAGCAGTGACACAGGGGGCCGGTATGGCCACACCTTC. Translating it yields CASSDTGGRYGHTF.

The genes are TRBV7-9 and TRBJ1-4, with D possibly being TRBD1 (5 bases). V lost 1 base and J 7 bases, leaving 16 bases between the germline ends. Germline loops: CDR1 SEHNR, CDR2 FQNEAQ (reference sequence). This CDR3 has 16 residues. The CDR3 sequence is CASSLVGTPRGEKLFF. The CDR3 nucleotides read TGTGCCAGCAGCTTAGTGGGGACGCCGCGTGGTGAAAAACTGTTTTTT.

Turning to this clonotype: One junction end disagrees with the germline gene, perhaps due to a read error. The CDR3 nucleotides read TGTGCCAGCACCTACAGGGGGGACGGGGAGCTGTCTTTT. It is translated as CASTYRGDGELSF. The J gene is TRBJ2-2, the V gene TRBV12-3 or TRBV12-4; 8 positions match TRBD1. The CDR3 has 13 residues.

This clonotype was recorded a few times. J is TRBJ1-2 and V is TRBV4-1, with D maybe TRBD1 (5 bases). The V gene lost 4 bases and the J gene lost 0 bases, with 9 bases spanning the gap. Looked up from germline, CDR1 is MGHRA and CDR2 is YSYEKL. There are 14 residues in the CDR3. CDR3 nucleotide sequence: TGCGCCAGCAGCCCCAGGGTCACTAACTATGGCTACACCTTC. It is translated as CASSPRVTNYGYTF.

This clonotype was counted a few times. The DNA of the CDR3 is TGTGCCAGTAGTATCCTTCTCAGGAACACTGAAGCTTTCTTT. It specifies CASSILLRNTEAFF. The gene calls are TRBV19 and TRBJ1-1, with D uncertain. The CDR3 length is 14 residues. Germline V gene lookup returns CDR1 LNHDA and CDR2 SQIVND (reference sequence). Trimming cost V 3 bases and J 1 base, with 9 bases left between them.

In its sample, this clonotype was seen a few times. The J gene is TRBJ1-5, the V gene TRBV5-5, with a weak D call TRBD1 (6 bases). Germline values: CDR1 SGHKS, CDR2 YYEKEE (reference sequence). V shed 4 bases and J shed 0 bases, with 14 bases lying between them. This CDR3 region has 16 residues. The CDR3, as DNA: TGTGCCAGCAGCCGAGGGGGTCCGAATAGCAATCAGCCCCAGCATTTT. Translating it yields CASSRGGPNSNQPQHF.

This clonotype was observed at least ten times. The chain is built from TRBV11-2 and TRBJ2-7; D ambiguous. The CDR3 has 13 amino acids. Trimming pared 5 bases from V and 2 bases from J, leaving 10 bases between. Per the germline V gene, CDR1 is SGHAT and CDR2 is FQNNGV. CDR3 DNA sequence: TGTGCCAGCAGCGGAATGCTAACCTACGAGCAGTACTTC. As protein: CASSGMLTYEQYF.

This clonotype was observed a few times. V is TRBV20-1 and J is TRBJ1-6; no definite D call. Trimming took off 0 bases at V and 5 bases at J, with 14 bases between the two ends. The CDR3 loop spans 16 amino acids. Germline lookup yields CDR1 DFQATT and CDR2 SNEGSKA (reference sequence). In DNA, the CDR3 is TGCAGTGCTAGAGACGCGACGGGCGGCGATAATTCACCCCTCCACTTT. Translation gives CSARDATGGDNSPLHF.

This clonotype has only one observation. The genes are TRBV7-9 and TRBJ2-3; 7 nucleotides match TRBD1. Trimming removed 5 bases from V and 6 bases from J; junction bases left unmatched: 8. This CDR3 is 14 amino acids long. Germline lookup yields CDR1 SEHNR and CDR2 FQNEAQ (reference sequence). The CDR3 sequence is CASSPPTGTDTQYF. The CDR3 DNA reads as TGTGCCAGCAGCCCCCCGACAGGGACGGATACGCAGTATTTT.

The chain carries TRBV6-2 or TRBV6-3 and TRBJ2-2; D remains ambiguous. The CDR3 length is 15 residues. Trimming took off 2 bases at V and 3 bases at J, with 10 bases between the two ends. CDR1 is MNHEY and CDR2 is SVGEGT in the germline V gene. CDR3 amino acids: CASSYGGRHTGELFF. CDR3 in DNA: TGTGCCAGCAGTTACGGCGGCAGGCACACCGGGGAGCTGTTTTTT.

Only a few counts were recorded for this clonotype. This chain's CDR3 is CASSSRVRSEETQYF. In DNA, the CDR3 is TGCGCCAGCAGCTCCCGGGTGCGGTCGGAAGAGACCCAGTACTTC. The chain couples TRBV5-1 to TRBJ2-5, with D unclear. Germline CDR1 SGHRS, CDR2 YFSETQ. The CDR3 spans 15 residues. V was pared by 3 bases and J by 3 bases, with 15 bases between.

The table lists this clonotype with a few counts. Here the CDR3 reads CSARDLPSEWDTQYF. CDR3 nucleotides: TGCAGTGCTAGAGATCTCCCGTCAGAATGGGATACGCAGTATTTT. The rearrangement links TRBV20-1 to TRBJ2-3; D is uncertain. Germline V gene data show CDR1 as DFQATT and CDR2 as SNEGSKA (reference sequence). V lost 0 bases and J 6 bases, leaving 16 bases between the germline ends. This CDR3 region has 15 residues.

This clonotype was detected only a few times. The chain has TRBV11-2 and TRBJ2-3; D is undetermined. This CDR3 is 12 amino acids long. The germline V gene encodes CDR1 SGHAT and CDR2 FQNNGV. V lost 7 bases to trimming and J lost 4 bases, with 9 bases between them. The CDR3 DNA is TGTGCCAGCACCCCCTGGTCAGATACGCAGTATTTT. Amino acid sequence: CASTPWSDTQYF.

The CDR3 sequence: CASSLTSYEQFF. CDR3 in DNA: TGTGCCAGCAGCTTAACATCTTATGAGCAGTTCTTC. The J gene is TRBJ2-1, the V gene TRBV7-9; no clear D. The germline CDR1 and CDR2 sequences are SEHNR and FQNEAQ (reference sequence). V lost 2 bases and J lost 8, with 7 bases in between. The CDR3 runs to 12 residues.